These T cell receptor beta chains were read from a single sample in a study of cytomegalovirus exposure and HLA in healthy donors. The data were produced by immunoSEQ multiplex PCR, yet TCRdb's version contains in-frame clones alone and is incomplete. Altogether around 120,000 clones are present, 80% being singletons, with the ten largest covering under 3%. Input material: PBMCs. The source of these receptors is a man aged 25 to 40 in good health and CMV-seronegative. Both conserved end residues are part of each CDR3. D genes are given only for firm matches. Part of the rows lack a size; the others show once, few, many or a class for expanded clones.

>TRBD1|TRBV5-1|.|TRBJ2-7
CASSDRGSPSYEQYF
TGCGCCAGCAGCGACAGGGGGTCCCCCTCCTACGAGCAGTACTTC
>TRBD2|TRBV7-9|.|TRBJ2-7
CASSSPLAGWGLTYEQYF
TGTGCCAGCAGCTCGCCACTAGCGGGGTGGGGCCTTACCTACGAGCAGTACTTC
>.|TRBV6-5|.|TRBJ1-2
CASSLQGVGYTF
TGTGCCAGCAGTTTACAGGGTGTTGGCTACACCTTC
>TRBD1|TRBV2|few|TRBJ2-1
CASSERETGVNEQFF
TGTGCCAGCAGTGAACGAGAGACAGGGGTCAATGAGCAGTTCTTC
>TRBD1|TRBV19|.|TRBJ1-2
CASSIAPATGSDGYTF
TGTGCCAGTAGTATAGCCCCCGCGACAGGGTCGGATGGCTACACCTTC
>TRBD1|TRBV28|few|TRBJ2-7
CASRPGQIYEQYF
TGTGCCAGCAGGCCGGGACAGATCTACGAGCAGTACTTC
>TRBD2|TRBV27|.|TRBJ2-3
CASSREGPTDTQYF
TGTGCCAGCTCGAGGGAGGGGCCAACAGATACGCAGTATTTT
>.|TRBV7-2|.|TRBJ2-7
CASSFLSGVPNEQYF
TGTGCCAGCAGCTTTCTGTCCGGAGTGCCAAACGAGCAGTACTTC
>.|TRBV7-9|.|TRBJ2-1
CASSLGQGQFNEQFF
TGTGCCAGCAGCTTAGGGCAGGGCCAATTCAATGAGCAGTTCTTC
>TRBD1|TRBV19|few|TRBJ2-4
CASSITGVAKNIQYF
TGTGCCAGTAGTATTACAGGGGTGGCCAAAAACATTCAGTACTTC
>TRBD2|TRBV9|.|TRBJ2-1
CASSPRLAGANEQFF
TGTGCCAGCAGCCCCAGACTAGCGGGGGCCAATGAGCAGTTCTTC
>.|TRBV7-9|.|TRBJ2-5
CASSLGIRGQETQYF
TGTGCCAGCAGCTTGGGTATAAGGGGCCAAGAGACCCAGTACTTC
>TRBD2|TRBV7-9|.|TRBJ2-5
CASSLIFGNQAGGETQYF
TGTGCCAGCAGCTTAATTTTTGGTAATCAGGCGGGAGGTGAGACCCAGTACTTC
>.|TRBV11-2|.|TRBJ1-2
CASSPTEGMRYGYTF
TGTGCCAGCAGCCCAACGGAGGGGATGCGGTATGGCTACACCTTC
>.|TRBV16|.|TRBJ2-3
CASSQFRGEAHTQYF
TGTGCCAGCAGCCAATTCCGCGGGGAAGCACATACGCAGTATTTT
>TRBD1|TRBV2|.|TRBJ2-5
CASSGIGTEQETQYF
TGTGCCAGCAGTGGGATTGGGACAGAGCAAGAGACCCAGTACTTC
>TRBD1|TRBV11-3|.|TRBJ2-7
CASSSRDRGRYEQYF
TGTGCCAGCAGCTCCCGGGACAGGGGGCGATACGAGCAGTACTTC
>TRBD2|TRBV4-1|.|TRBJ2-7
CASSHGGGRTLNEQYF
TGCGCCAGCAGCCACGGAGGCGGGAGGACCCTAAACGAGCAGTACTTC
>TRBD1|TRBV19|.|TRBJ2-3
CASSILGQEDSTDTQYF
TGTGCCAGTAGTATACTAGGACAGGAAGATAGCACAGATACGCAGTATTTT
>TRBD1|TRBV5-1|few|TRBJ2-5
CASSPEDRDWETQYF
TGCGCCAGCAGCCCCGAGGACAGGGATTGGGAGACCCAGTACTTC
>TRBD1|TRBV5-1|.|TRBJ2-1
CASSLVGDSSYNEQFF
TGCGCCAGCAGCTTGGTAGGGGACAGCTCCTACAATGAGCAGTTCTTC
>.|TRBV5-5|.|TRBJ1-4
CASSLGTATNEKLFF
TGTGCCAGCAGCTTGGGAACAGCCACAAATGAAAAACTGTTTTTT